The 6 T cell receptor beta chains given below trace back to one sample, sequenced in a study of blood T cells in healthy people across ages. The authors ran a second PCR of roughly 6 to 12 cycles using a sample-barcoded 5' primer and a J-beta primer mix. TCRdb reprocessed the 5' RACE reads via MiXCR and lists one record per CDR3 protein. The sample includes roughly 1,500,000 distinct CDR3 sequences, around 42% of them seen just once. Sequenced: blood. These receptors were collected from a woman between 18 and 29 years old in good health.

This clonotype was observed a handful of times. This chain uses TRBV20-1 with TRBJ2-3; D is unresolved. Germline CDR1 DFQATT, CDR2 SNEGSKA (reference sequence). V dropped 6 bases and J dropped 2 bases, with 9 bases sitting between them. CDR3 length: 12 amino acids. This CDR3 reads CSAESFTDTQYF. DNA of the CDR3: TGCAGTGCAGAGTCCTTCACAGATACGCAGTATTTT.

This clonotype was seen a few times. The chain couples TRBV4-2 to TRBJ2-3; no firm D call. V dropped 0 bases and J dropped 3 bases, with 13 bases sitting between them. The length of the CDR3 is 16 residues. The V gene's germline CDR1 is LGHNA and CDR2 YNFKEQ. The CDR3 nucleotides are TGTGCCAGCAGCCAAGATCTTTCGCTAGTGACAGATACGCAGTATTTT. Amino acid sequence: CASSQDLSLVTDTQYF.

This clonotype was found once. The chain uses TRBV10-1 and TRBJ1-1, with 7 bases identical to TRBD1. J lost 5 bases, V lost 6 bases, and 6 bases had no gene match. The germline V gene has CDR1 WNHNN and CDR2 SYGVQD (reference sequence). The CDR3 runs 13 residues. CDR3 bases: TGCGCCAGCAGCCACGACAGGGTGACTGAAGCTTTCTTT. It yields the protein CASSHDRVTEAFF.

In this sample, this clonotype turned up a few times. The CDR3 DNA sequence: TGTGCCAGCGGCGGGGACAGGGGCTACTATGGCTACACCTTC. It encodes CASGGDRGYYGYTF. The rearrangement uses TRBV9 and TRBJ1-2; 10 bases map to TRBD1. Trimming at V came to 7 bases and at J to 3 bases, leaving 6 bases not matched to a gene. CDR1 and CDR2 from the germline V gene are SGDLS and YYNGEE. The CDR3 has 14 residues.

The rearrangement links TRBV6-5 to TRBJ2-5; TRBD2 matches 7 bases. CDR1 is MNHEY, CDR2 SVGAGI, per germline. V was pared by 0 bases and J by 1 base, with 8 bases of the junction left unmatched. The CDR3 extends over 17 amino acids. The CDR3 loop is CASSYSTGVAGQETQYF. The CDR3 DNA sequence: TGTGCCAGCAGTTACTCGACCGGGGTAGCGGGCCAAGAGACCCAGTACTTC.

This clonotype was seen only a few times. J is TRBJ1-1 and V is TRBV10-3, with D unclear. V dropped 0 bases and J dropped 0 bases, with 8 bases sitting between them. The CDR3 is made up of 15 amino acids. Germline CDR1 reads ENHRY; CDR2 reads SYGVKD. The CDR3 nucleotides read TGTGCCATCAGTGAGTCGACAATCCTGAACACTGAAGCTTTCTTT. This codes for CAISESTILNTEAFF.